What follows are 25 T cell receptor beta chains derived from one specimen sequenced in a study of T cells after yellow fever vaccination. TCRdb analysed the 5' RACE reads with MiXCR anew, one entry per CDR3 protein. Of about 74,000 distinct CDR3 sequences listed, more than 5.5% were seen once; the top ten hold around 32%. The specimen comprised CD8+ T cells sorted from PBMCs, sampled roughly 5 days after the first yellow fever vaccination. The receptors come from a man aged 18 to 30 who received the YFV17D yellow fever vaccine.

CDR3 sequence: CASSLADGSPQYF. The CDR3 nucleotides are TGCGCCAGCAGCTTGGCCGATGGCAGTCCGCAGTATTTT. The rearrangement joins TRBV5-1 to TRBJ2-3, with D unclear. The germline V gene has CDR1 SGHRS and CDR2 YFSETQ. The length of the CDR3 is 13 residues. V was pared by 0 bases and J by 10 bases, with 12 bases between. Complete variable domain (other parts from reference TRBV5-1 and TRBJ2-3): KAGVTQTPRYLIKTRGQQVTLSCSPISGHRSVSWYQQTPGQGLQFLFEYFSETQRNKGNFPGRFSGRQFSNSRSEMNVSTLELGDSALYLCASSLADGSPQYFGPGTRLTVL.

This clonotype was counted many times. V and J are TRBV10-3 and TRBJ1-6; possibly TRBD1 for D (5 bases). The V gene's germline CDR1 is ENHRY and CDR2 SYGVKD. The CDR3 runs to 15 residues. Trimming stripped 0 bases from V and 9 bases from J, with 12 bases between. The DNA for the CDR3 is TGTGCCATCAGTGAGTCGGGGGTTCCAGGTTCACCCCTCCACTTT. As protein: CAISESGVPGSPLHF.

The J gene is TRBJ2-1, the V gene TRBV4-3; 11 bases align to TRBD2. The CDR3 contains 16 residues. The junction had 4 bases not matched to a gene; V was cut back by 0 bases and J by 6 bases. The germline V gene has CDR1 LGHNA and CDR2 YSLEER. CDR3 nucleotides: TGCGCCAGCAGCCAAGACGGGCTAGCGGGGGGCAATGAGCAGTTCTTC. Amino acids: CASSQDGLAGGNEQFF.

The genes are TRBV6-1 and TRBJ2-7; possible D gene TRBD1, 6 bases. The V and J ends lost 0 bases and 4 bases respectively, with 7 bases between them. CDR3 length equals 13 residues. The germline gives CDR1 MNHNS, CDR2 SASEGT. In nucleotides, the CDR3 is TGTGCCAGCAGTGAAGCGGACAGATACGAGCAGTACTTC. Amino acids: CASSEADRYEQYF.

This clonotype appeared many times. The chain uses TRBV12-3 or TRBV12-4 and TRBJ2-2; the match to TRBD2 covers 7 bases. V lost 6 bases, J lost 4 bases, and 5 bases stayed unmatched. This CDR3 is 14 amino acids long. CDR3 loop: CASSLGTITGELFF. The CDR3 DNA sequence: TGTGCCAGCAGCCTCGGGACTATCACCGGGGAGCTGTTTTTT.

This clonotype was seen more than once but under ten times. The chain combines TRBV12-3 or TRBV12-4 with TRBJ2-3; D is unresolved. The CDR3 contains 15 residues. V lost 9 bases, J lost 0 bases, and 16 bases lay in between. This chain's CDR3 is CARVLRSSSTDTQYF. In nucleotides, the CDR3 is TGTGCCAGAGTACTCCGGAGCAGTAGCACAGATACGCAGTATTTT.

There are many counts of this clonotype. The chain uses TRBV4-3 and TRBJ1-2, with 7 positions matching TRBD1. CDR3 length: 15 amino acids. CDR1 is LGHNA, CDR2 YSLEER, per germline. V trimming: 4 bases; J trimming: 1 base; junction bases outside the gene matches: 6. DNA for the CDR3: TGCGCCAGCAGCCGAGAGGGACAGAGTAACTATGGCTACACCTTC. Its translation: CASSREGQSNYGYTF.

This chain joins TRBV4-1 and TRBJ1-1, with 7 bases aligning to TRBD1. Trimming cost V 3 bases and J 4 bases; bases outside gene matches: 14. This CDR3 contains 17 residues. Germline CDR1 is MGHRA and CDR2 is YSYEKL. The CDR3 loop is CASSHIRQGGEGTEAFF. The CDR3 DNA reads as TGCGCCAGCAGCCATATAAGACAGGGAGGGGAAGGCACTGAAGCTTTCTTT.

This clonotype was seen repeatedly, ten times or more. The rearrangement uses TRBV4-2 and TRBJ1-1; D is unresolved. Germline CDR1 reads LGHNA; CDR2 reads YNFKEQ. The V end lost 4 bases, the J end lost 1 base, and 7 bases lay between the germline ends. The CDR3 extends over 13 amino acids. The CDR3 DNA is TGTGCCAGCAGCCCCGTAGAGAACACTGAAGCTTTCTTT. Protein product: CASSPVENTEAFF.

The V gene is TRBV9, the J gene TRBJ2-2, with TRBD1 matching over 7 bases. CDR1 SGDLS and CDR2 YYNGEE come from the germline V gene. This CDR3 is built from 19 residues. The ends lost 0 bases at V and 0 bases at J; junction bases unmatched: 11. This CDR3 reads CASSVGVWRQGANTGELFF. Here the CDR3 DNA reads TGTGCCAGCAGCGTAGGGGTATGGAGACAGGGAGCGAACACCGGGGAGCTGTTTTTT.

This clonotype was seen ten or more times. The chain has TRBV11-3 and TRBJ2-3, with 10 nucleotides matching TRBD2. J was trimmed by 0 bases and V by 4 bases; bases with no gene match: 7. The germline CDR1 and CDR2 sequences are SGHNT and YENEEA. The CDR3 sequence is 17 residues long. The CDR3 here is CASSSRTSGASTDTQYF. CDR3 bases: TGTGCCAGCAGCTCCCGGACTAGCGGAGCTAGCACAGATACGCAGTATTTT.

This clonotype was detected ten times or more. This chain joins TRBV10-3 and TRBJ2-7, with TRBD1 as a possible D gene (5 bases). The CDR3 totals 13 residues. Deletions cut 3 bases from V and 4 bases from J, with 10 bases between. CDR1 and CDR2 (germline): ENHRY, SYGVKD. Written as DNA, the CDR3 is TGTGCCATCAGTGATATCCAGGGTTACGAGCAGTACGTC. Translated, it gives CAISDIQGYEQYV.

This clonotype was detected a few times. V is TRBV7-9 and J is TRBJ1-1; tentatively, D is TRBD1 (5 bases). The CDR3 is 13 residues long. Trimming pared 4 bases from V and 3 bases from J, leaving 9 bases between. Germline loops: CDR1 SEHNR, CDR2 FQNEAQ (reference sequence). CDR3 in amino acids: CASSSEGYTEAFF. The CDR3 nucleotides are TGTGCCAGCAGCTCGGAGGGGTACACTGAAGCTTTCTTT.

In this sample, this clonotype turned up a few times. V and J are TRBV6-1 and TRBJ2-7; maybe TRBD1 (6 bases). Germline CDR1 reads MNHNS; CDR2 reads SASEGT. V shed 6 bases and J shed 2 bases, with 17 bases lying between them. This CDR3 spans 15 amino acids. DNA for the CDR3: TGTGCCAGCAGCCTCACAGGGACGGGAACCTACGAGCAGTACTTC. It specifies CASSLTGTGTYEQYF.

This clonotype was found a few times. The V gene is TRBV12-3 or TRBV12-4, the J gene TRBJ2-6; D gene uncertain. The CDR3 is 15 amino acids. With 1 base removed from V and 2 bases from J, the gap between germline ends came to 6 bases. The CDR3 DNA sequence: TGTGCCAGCAGTTTAGGCTTCGCTGGGGCCAACGTCCTGACTTTC. It encodes CASSLGFAGANVLTF.

The genes are TRBV2 and TRBJ2-1; 7 bases are shared with TRBD1. Trimming cost V 6 bases and J 6 bases; bases outside gene matches: 8. CDR1 SNHLY and CDR2 FYNNEI come from the germline V gene. The CDR3 totals 14 residues. CDR3 amino acids: CASRRQGWGNEQFF. The CDR3 nucleotides read TGTGCCAGCAGGAGACAGGGCTGGGGCAATGAGCAGTTCTTC.

Only a few counts were recorded for this clonotype. This chain links TRBV5-1 with TRBJ2-7, with 10 bases matching TRBD1. V was pared by 7 bases and J by 3 bases, with 13 bases of the junction left unmatched. CDR3 size: 16 residues. Germline lookup yields CDR1 SGHRS and CDR2 YFSETQ. CDR3 sequence: CASAGQGQGNSYEQYV. CDR3 DNA sequence: TGCGCCAGCGCGGGCCAGGGACAGGGGAACAGCTACGAGCAGTACGTC.

This clonotype was counted at least ten times. The chain joins TRBV7-8 to TRBJ2-2; 9 bases line up with TRBD2. V shed 3 bases, J shed 6 bases, and the junction held 5 bases outside the gene matches. In germline, CDR1 is SGHVS, CDR2 FQNEAQ. The length of the CDR3 is 15 residues. CDR3 residues: CASSFRTSASGELFF. CDR3 bases: TGTGCCAGCAGCTTCCGGACTAGCGCGTCCGGGGAGCTGTTTTTT.

The sample holds a few counts of this clonotype. This chain links TRBV2 with TRBJ2-7; D ambiguous. Trimming removed 6 bases from V and 6 bases from J, with 12 bases in between. The V gene's germline CDR1 is SNHLY and CDR2 FYNNEI. This CDR3 spans 12 amino acids. CDR3: CASRDPRFEQYF. DNA of the CDR3: TGTGCCAGCAGGGACCCCCGGTTCGAGCAGTACTTC.

Turning to this clonotype: A much more abundant neighbour one base away suggests this may be a read error. The CDR3 end shows no conserved phenylalanine or tryptophan, and so a read error is likely. This chain connects TRBV14 to TRBJ2-5; no definite D call. Germline CDR1 and CDR2: SGHDN and FVKESK. The CDR3 is 15 amino acids. V lost 0 bases, J lost 2 bases, and 10 bases lay in between. DNA for the CDR3: TGTGCCAGCAGCCAAGATATACAGAGGCAAGAGACCCAGTACCTC. Its translation: CASSQDIQRQETQYL.

This clonotype was picked up a small number of times. The chain joins TRBV4-2 to TRBJ2-5; 11 nucleotides align to TRBD1. CDR3 length: 16 amino acids. Germline lookup yields CDR1 LGHNA and CDR2 YNFKEQ. J gave up 1 base and V 4 bases, and 5 bases lay outside the gene matches. CDR3 nucleotides: TGTGCCAGCAGCCTCACTGGGACAGGGGGCCAAGAGACCCAGTACTTC. Translation gives CASSLTGTGGQETQYF.

Many counts were recorded for this clonotype. The CDR3 region has the DNA TGTGCCAGCAGGGAACAGGGGGCCAATCAGCCCCAGCATTTT. Translation gives CASREQGANQPQHF. The gene calls are TRBV27 and TRBJ1-5; 9 bases align to TRBD1. The V and J ends lost 6 bases and 3 bases, in that order; junction bases with no gene match: 3. Germline V gene data show CDR1 as MNHEY and CDR2 as SMNVEV (reference sequence). This CDR3 is 14 amino acids long.

This clonotype appeared a few times. The chain is built from TRBV9 and TRBJ2-1, with TRBD2 matching over 11 bases. The germline V gene has CDR1 SGDLS and CDR2 YYNGEE. The CDR3 covers 15 residues. V lost 2 bases to trimming and J lost 9 bases; unmatched junction nucleotides: 7. CDR3 residues: CASSVRSGGAAEQFF. The DNA of the CDR3 is TGTGCCAGCAGCGTCCGTAGCGGGGGGGCGGCTGAGCAGTTCTTC.

This clonotype was seen ten or more times. The chain carries TRBV6-2 or TRBV6-3 and TRBJ1-5; D remains unclear. Germline CDR1 MNHEY, CDR2 SVGEGT. V gave up 3 bases and J gave up 5 bases, with 11 bases separating them. This CDR3 contains 14 residues. The CDR3 coding sequence is TGTGCCAGCAGTTATTGGCCAGAATATCAGCCCCAGCATTTT. It codes for CASSYWPEYQPQHF.

The chain uses TRBV20-1 and TRBJ2-5, with D perhaps matching TRBD2 (5 bases). The V gene's germline CDR1 is DFQATT and CDR2 SNEGSKA (reference sequence). Trimming pared 1 base from V and 4 bases from J, leaving 13 bases between. The CDR3 consists of 14 residues. The CDR3 protein is CSARARTPGETQYF. The CDR3 DNA reads as TGCAGTGCTAGAGCCCGGACTCCCGGAGAGACCCAGTACTTC.